The 5 T cell receptor beta chains in this list originate from one sample, sequenced in a study of shared clonotypes between healthy human individuals. This table comes from immunoSEQ multiplex PCR, and its TCRdb copy is limited to in-frame clones, with some not included. The sample lists about 530,000 clones, 75% to 80% occurring once. The source material was PBMCs. The receptor set was obtained from a woman in her thirties or forties in good health. Some clones in this sample may be carry-over from other donors' samples.

V usage is TRBV19 and J usage is TRBJ2-1, with 15 nucleotides matching TRBD2. The junction had 6 bases not matched to a gene; V was cut back by 5 bases and J by 10 bases. The germline V gene has CDR1 LNHDA and CDR2 SQIVND (reference sequence). The CDR3 runs to 15 residues. The CDR3 nucleotides read TGTGCCAGTAGTGCCTGGACTAGCGGGAGGGTGGAGCAGTTCTTC. Protein product: CASSAWTSGRVEQFF.

This chain joins TRBV10-3 and TRBJ1-2; D not certain. The germline V gene encodes CDR1 ENHRY and CDR2 SYGVKD. The CDR3 sequence is 16 residues long. V lost 0 bases, J lost 2 bases, and 13 bases lay in between. The CDR3 sequence is CAISESFGGLNYGYTF. The CDR3, as DNA: TGTGCCATCAGTGAGTCGTTTGGCGGATTAAACTATGGCTACACCTTC.

This clone was detected only a few times. The chain uses TRBV19 and TRBJ1-5, with D possibly matching TRBD1 (6 bases). The ends were cut back, 4 bases at V and 3 bases at J, with 10 bases in the middle. CDR1 LNHDA and CDR2 SQIVND come from the germline V gene (reference sequence). CDR3 length: 14 residues. CDR3 region: CASSRGQFNQPQHF. The CDR3 DNA follows: TGTGCCAGTAGTAGAGGACAGTTCAATCAGCCCCAGCATTTT.

The chain carries TRBV19 and TRBJ1-1; a possible D gene is TRBD1 (5 bases). The germline gives CDR1 LNHDA, CDR2 SQIVND (reference sequence). The V gene lost 6 bases and the J gene lost 4 bases, with 18 bases spanning the gap. The CDR3 runs 15 residues. The CDR3 DNA reads TGTGCCAGTAGCATCGGCGGGGGATGGCCCACTGAAGCTTTCTTT. Residues: CASSIGGGWPTEAFF. Full variable domain (rest looked up from reference TRBV19 and TRBJ1-1): DGGITQSPKYLFRKEGQNVTLSCEQNLNHDAMYWYRQDPGQGLRLIYYSQIVNDFQKGDIAEGYSVSREKKESFPLTVTSAQKNPTAFYLCASSIGGGWPTEAFFGQGTRLTVV.

The V and J genes are TRBV30 and TRBJ1-2, with D maybe TRBD1 (6 bases). From germline, CDR1 is GTSNPN and CDR2 SVGIG (reference sequence). The CDR3 consists of 13 residues. V lost 3 bases to trimming and J lost 4 bases, with 12 bases between them. The CDR3 protein is CAWRQGRIYGYTF. DNA for the CDR3: TGTGCCTGGAGGCAGGGGAGGATCTATGGCTACACCTTC.